Listed below are T cell receptor beta chains from one sample, sequenced in a study of regulatory and conventional T cells in RAG deficiency. Clones were sequenced by immunoSEQ multiplex PCR, and TCRdb holds only the in-frame ones, with some missing. The repertoire includes around 30,000 clones, 89% of them detected once, and around 15% sits in the top ten. This sample was shared with a second study, whose subject was regulatory T cells.

Sequencing was performed on CD8+ T cells sorted from blood. These receptors all stem from a human donor in good health. Both conserved end residues are part of each CDR3. Each record gives: J gene, V gene, CDR3 protein.

j_gene: TRBJ1-2; v_gene: TRBV5-6; CDR3aa: CASSLLRDYTF
j_gene: TRBJ1-4; v_gene: TRBV5-1; CDR3aa: CASSRDRDHTTNEKLFF
j_gene: TRBJ1-4; v_gene: TRBV2; CDR3aa: CASAGEKLFF
j_gene: TRBJ1-5; v_gene: TRBV19; CDR3aa: CASSNPGPTKSLQHF
j_gene: TRBJ2-3; v_gene: TRBV27; CDR3aa: CAVAGVTDTQYF
j_gene: TRBJ2-1; v_gene: TRBV9; CDR3aa: CASSPRTSGNNEQFF
j_gene: TRBJ1-6; v_gene: TRBV6-1; CDR3aa: CASSELGTGGSPLHF
j_gene: TRBJ2-2; v_gene: TRBV27; CDR3aa: CASSLDGANTGELFF
j_gene: TRBJ2-7; v_gene: TRBV11-2; CDR3aa: CASSLGLAGGGGSYEQYF
j_gene: TRBJ2-7; v_gene: TRBV19; CDR3aa: CASSIDPVYEQYF
j_gene: TRBJ2-1; v_gene: TRBV6-5; CDR3aa: CASSVSGERYNEQFF
j_gene: NA; v_gene: TRBV30; CDR3aa: CAWRAREGFYEQYF
j_gene: TRBJ1-2; v_gene: TRBV2; CDR3aa: CASSVDRKNGYTF
j_gene: TRBJ2-7; v_gene: TRBV7-3; CDR3aa: CASSPGGNEQYF
j_gene: TRBJ2-7; v_gene: TRBV27; CDR3aa: CASSLSRGNVREQYF
j_gene: TRBJ1-4; v_gene: TRBV5-1; CDR3aa: CASSLAGWTVRNEKLFF
j_gene: TRBJ2-1; v_gene: TRBV7-3; CDR3aa: CASSLDGPLDEQFF
j_gene: TRBJ1-2; v_gene: TRBV7-9; CDR3aa: CASSIAIGQGSYGYTF
j_gene: TRBJ1-3; v_gene: TRBV5-1; CDR3aa: CASSPNTGGSGNTIYF
j_gene: TRBJ1-5; v_gene: TRBV4-1; CDR3aa: CASSQAVGTQPQHF
j_gene: TRBJ2-1; v_gene: TRBV30; CDR3aa: CAWSGGSNEQFF
j_gene: TRBJ1-1; v_gene: TRBV7-6; CDR3aa: CASSPLQGVNTEAFF